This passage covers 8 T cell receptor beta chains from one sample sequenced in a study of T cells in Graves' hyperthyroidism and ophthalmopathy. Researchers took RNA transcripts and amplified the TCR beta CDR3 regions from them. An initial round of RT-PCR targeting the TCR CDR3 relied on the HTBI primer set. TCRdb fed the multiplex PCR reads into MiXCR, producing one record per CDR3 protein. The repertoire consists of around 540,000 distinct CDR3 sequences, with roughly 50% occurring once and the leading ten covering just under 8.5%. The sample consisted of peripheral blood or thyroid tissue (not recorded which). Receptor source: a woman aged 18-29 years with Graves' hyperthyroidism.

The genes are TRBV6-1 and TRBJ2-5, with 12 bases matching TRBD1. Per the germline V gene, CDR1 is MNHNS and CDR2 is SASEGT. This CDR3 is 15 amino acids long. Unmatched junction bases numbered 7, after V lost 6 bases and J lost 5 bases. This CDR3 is CASSPGTGGRETQYF. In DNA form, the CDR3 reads TGTGCCAGCAGCCCGGGGACAGGGGGCCGGGAGACCCAGTACTTC.

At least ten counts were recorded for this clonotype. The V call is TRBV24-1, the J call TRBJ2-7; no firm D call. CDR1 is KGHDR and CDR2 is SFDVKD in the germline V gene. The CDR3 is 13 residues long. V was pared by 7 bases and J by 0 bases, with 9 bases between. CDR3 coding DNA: TGTGCCACCAGCGGACGGTTCTCCTACGAGCAGTACTTC. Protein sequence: CATSGRFSYEQYF.

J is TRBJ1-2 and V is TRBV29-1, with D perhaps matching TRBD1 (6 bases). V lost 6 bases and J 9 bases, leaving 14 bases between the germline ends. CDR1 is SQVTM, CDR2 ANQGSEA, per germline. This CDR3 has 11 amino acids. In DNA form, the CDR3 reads TGCAGCGTGGGGGGGGCCGAACGCTACACCTTC. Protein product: CSVGGAERYTF.

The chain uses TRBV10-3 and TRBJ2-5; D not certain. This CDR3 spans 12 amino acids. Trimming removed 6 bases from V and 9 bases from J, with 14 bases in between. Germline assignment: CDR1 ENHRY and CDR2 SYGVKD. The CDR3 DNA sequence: TGTGCCATCAGCCGAGGCCCTTTGTCCCAGTACTTC. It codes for CAISRGPLSQYF.

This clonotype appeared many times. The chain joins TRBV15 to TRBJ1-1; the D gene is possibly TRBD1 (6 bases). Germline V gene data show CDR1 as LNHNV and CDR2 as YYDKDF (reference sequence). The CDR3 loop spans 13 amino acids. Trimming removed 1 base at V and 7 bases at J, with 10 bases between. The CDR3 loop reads CATSRGTASEAFF. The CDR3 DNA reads TGTGCCACCAGCAGAGGGACAGCGAGTGAAGCTTTCTTT.

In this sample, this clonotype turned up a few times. The CDR3 loop is CASSRETQETQYF. The DNA for the CDR3 is TGCGCCAGCAGCCGCGAGACACAAGAGACCCAGTACTTC. The chain uses TRBV4-1 and TRBJ2-5; unclear D gene. The V gene lost 4 bases and the J gene lost 2 bases, with 8 bases spanning the gap. This CDR3 has 13 amino acids. The germline gives CDR1 MGHRA, CDR2 YSYEKL.

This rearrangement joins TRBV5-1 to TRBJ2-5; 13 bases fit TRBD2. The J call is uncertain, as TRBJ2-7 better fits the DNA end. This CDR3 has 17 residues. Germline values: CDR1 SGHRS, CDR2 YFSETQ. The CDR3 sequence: CASSPPPGTSGIYEQYF. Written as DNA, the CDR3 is TGCGCCAGCAGCCCCCCCCCCGGGACTAGCGGGATATACGAGCAGTACTTC.

CDR3 sequence (DNA): TGTGCCAGCAGCCAAGAACTGCTTTACGAGCAGTACTTC. This codes for CASSQELLYEQYF. This chain links TRBV7-2 with TRBJ2-7; D unclear. V lost 5 bases and J 4 bases, leaving 12 bases between the germline ends. This CDR3 region has 13 residues. Germline values: CDR1 SGHTA, CDR2 FQGNSA.